This is a list of T cell receptor beta chains from one sample in a study of cytomegalovirus exposure and HLA in healthy donors. Repertoires were generated with immunoSEQ multiplex PCR, while TCRdb's copy carries only in-frame clones and drops some. This table holds some 150,000 clones, around three quarters found once. Sequenced input: PBMCs. The source of these receptors is a man under 40 in good health and CMV-seropositive. CDR3s include the opening cysteine and the closing phenylalanine or tryptophan. D genes are given only for firm matches. Clone size is given for some rows only: seen once, a few or many times, or a class if the clone is expanded.

NA,TRBJ1-3,NA,TRBV6-1,TGTGCCAGCAGTCGCACGTGGGGCCCCGGAAACACCATATATTTT,CASSRTWGPGNTIYF
NA,TRBJ2-3,NA,TRBV7-9,TGTGCCAGCAGCTTTGGACTTAGCCCAGATACGCAGTATTTT,CASSFGLSPDTQYF
NA,TRBJ1-5,once,TRBV27,TGTGCCAGCAGTTTGACAGGCCTGCAGCCCCAGCATTTT,CASSLTGLQPQHF
TRBD2,TRBJ2-1,NA,TRBV7-6,TGTGCCAGCCGGTCGTGGGAGGGCAATGAGCAGTTCTTC,CASRSWEGNEQFF
TRBD2,TRBJ2-3,NA,TRBV27,TGTGCCAGCAGTTCTCCGGGACTAACAGATACGCAGTATTTT,CASSSPGLTDTQYF
NA,TRBJ2-1,NA,TRBV6-5,TGTGCCAGCAGCCCCGAGACAGTCATCGTTGATGAGCAGTTCTTC,CASSPETVIVDEQFF
NA,TRBJ1-2,once,TRBV28,TGTGCCAGCAGTTTGTCAGTCGGCTACACCTTC,CASSLSVGYTF
TRBD1,TRBJ1-2,NA,TRBV5-4,TGTGCCAGCAGCTTTGGACAGGGCGACTATGGCTACACCTTC,CASSFGQGDYGYTF
NA,TRBJ2-5,NA,TRBV11-1,TGTGCCAGCAGCTTAAGCCGGAGCAACCCCAAGACCCAGTACTTC,CASSLSRSNPKTQYF
NA,TRBJ2-7,once,TRBV25-1,TGTGCCAGCAGGGAGGGACAGACCTACGAGCAGTACTTC,CASREGQTYEQYF
TRBD1,TRBJ2-7,NA,TRBV7-9,TGTGCCACTACAGGGGCCGGGGAGAACGAGCAGTACTTC,CATTGAGENEQYF
NA,TRBJ1-1,NA,TRBV11-2,TGTGCCAGCAGCTTAGGCAGGAAGAACACTGAAGCTTTCTTT,CASSLGRKNTEAFF
TRBD1,TRBJ2-2,NA,TRBV9,TGTGCCAGCAGCAGCCGGGACAGGGTTTTGCGCGGGGAGCTGTTTTTT,CASSSRDRVLRGELFF
TRBD2,TRBJ2-3,NA,TRBV13,TGTGCCAGCAGCCCGCCGGGACTAGCGGGCTGGTTTGGCACAGATACGCAGTATTTT,CASSPPGLAGWFGTDTQYF
TRBD1,TRBJ1-3,NA,TRBV27,TGTGCCAGCAGTTTACTGGGACAGGCTGGAAACACCATATATTTT,CASSLLGQAGNTIYF
NA,TRBJ2-3,few,TRBV14,TGTGCCAGCAGCCAAGTTTCTAGCTCAGATACGCAGTATTTT,CASSQVSSSDTQYF
TRBD1,TRBJ2-7,NA,TRBV7-9,TGTGCCAGCAGCTCCGACAGGGAGTCCTACGAGCAGTACTTC,CASSSDRESYEQYF
TRBD1,TRBJ2-1,NA,TRBV7-3,TGTGCCAGCAGCCTCCGGGACAGGGGGTACAATGAGCAGTTCTTC,CASSLRDRGYNEQFF
NA,TRBJ1-6,NA,TRBV7-6,TGTGCCAGCAGCTTAGTTGAGACAGTGGGGTACCCCCTCCACTTT,CASSLVETVGYPLHF